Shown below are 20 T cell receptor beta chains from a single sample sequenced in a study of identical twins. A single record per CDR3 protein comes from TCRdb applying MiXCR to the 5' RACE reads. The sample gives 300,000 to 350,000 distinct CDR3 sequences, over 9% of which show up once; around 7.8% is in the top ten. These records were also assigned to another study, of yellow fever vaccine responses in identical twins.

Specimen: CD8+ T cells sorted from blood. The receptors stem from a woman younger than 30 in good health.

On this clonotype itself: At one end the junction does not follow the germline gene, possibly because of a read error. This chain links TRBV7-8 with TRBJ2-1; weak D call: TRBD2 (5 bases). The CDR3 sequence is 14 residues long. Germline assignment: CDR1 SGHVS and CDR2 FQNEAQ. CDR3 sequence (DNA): TGTGCCAGCAGCTTTACGACTACCTACAATGCGCAGTTCTTC. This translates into CASSFTTTYNAQFF.

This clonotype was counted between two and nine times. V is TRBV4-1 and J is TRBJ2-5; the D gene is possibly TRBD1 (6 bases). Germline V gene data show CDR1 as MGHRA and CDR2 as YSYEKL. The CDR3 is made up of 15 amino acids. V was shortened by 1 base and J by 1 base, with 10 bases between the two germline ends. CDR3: CASSQVGAPQETQYF. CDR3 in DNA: TGCGCCAGCAGCCAAGTGGGGGCGCCCCAAGAGACCCAGTACTTC.

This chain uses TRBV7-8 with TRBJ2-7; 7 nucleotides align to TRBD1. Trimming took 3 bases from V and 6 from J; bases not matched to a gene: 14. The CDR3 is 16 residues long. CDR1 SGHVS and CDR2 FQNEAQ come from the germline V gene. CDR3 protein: CASSFDQGRGFLEQYV. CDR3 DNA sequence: TGTGCCAGCAGCTTTGACCAGGGCAGGGGGTTTCTCGAGCAGTACGTC.

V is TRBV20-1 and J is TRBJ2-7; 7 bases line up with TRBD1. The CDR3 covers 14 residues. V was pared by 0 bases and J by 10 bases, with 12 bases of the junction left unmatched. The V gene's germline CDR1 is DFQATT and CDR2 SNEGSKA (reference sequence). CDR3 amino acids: CSARDLSGRDSQYV. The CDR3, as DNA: TGCAGTGCTAGAGATCTTTCGGGACGGGACAGTCAGTACGTC.

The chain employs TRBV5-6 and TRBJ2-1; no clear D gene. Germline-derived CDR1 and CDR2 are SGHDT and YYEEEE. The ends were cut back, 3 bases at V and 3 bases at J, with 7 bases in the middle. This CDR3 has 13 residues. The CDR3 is CASSSRLYNEQFF. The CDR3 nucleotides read TGTGCCAGCAGCTCTAGGCTCTACAATGAGCAGTTCTTC.

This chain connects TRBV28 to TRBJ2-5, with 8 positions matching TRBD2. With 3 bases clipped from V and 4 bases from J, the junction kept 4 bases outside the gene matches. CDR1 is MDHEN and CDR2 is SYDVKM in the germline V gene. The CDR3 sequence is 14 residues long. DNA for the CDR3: TGTGCCAGCAGTTTCTACGGGAGGGGAGAGACCCAGTACTTC. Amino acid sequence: CASSFYGRGETQYF.

CDR3 DNA: TGTGCCAGCTTGGGCGGGAGGCGGAATGAGCAGTTCTTC. Translated, it gives CASLGGRRNEQFF. This chain links TRBV2 with TRBJ2-1; TRBD2 matches at 8 bases. Unmatched junction bases numbered 7, after V lost 8 bases and J lost 7 bases. Germline CDR1 is SNHLY and CDR2 is FYNNEI. This CDR3 is built from 13 residues.

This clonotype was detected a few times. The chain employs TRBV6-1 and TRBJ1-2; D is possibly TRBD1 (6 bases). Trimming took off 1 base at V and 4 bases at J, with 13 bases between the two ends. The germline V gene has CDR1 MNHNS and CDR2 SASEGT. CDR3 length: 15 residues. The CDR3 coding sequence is TGTGCCAGCAGTGAAGGGGGGCAGCGCACCTATGGCTACACCTTC. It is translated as CASSEGGQRTYGYTF.

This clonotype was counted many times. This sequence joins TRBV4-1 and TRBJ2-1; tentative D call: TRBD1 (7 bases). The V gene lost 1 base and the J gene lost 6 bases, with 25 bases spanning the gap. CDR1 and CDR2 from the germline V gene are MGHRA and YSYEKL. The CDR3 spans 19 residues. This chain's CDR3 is CASSQGDSSAISGPNEQFF. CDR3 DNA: TGCGCCAGCAGCCAAGGGGACAGCTCCGCGATTAGCGGCCCCAATGAGCAGTTCTTC.

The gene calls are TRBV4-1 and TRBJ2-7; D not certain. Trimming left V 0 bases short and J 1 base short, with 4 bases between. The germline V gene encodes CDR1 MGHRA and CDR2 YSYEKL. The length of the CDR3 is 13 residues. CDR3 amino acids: CASSQELSYEQYV. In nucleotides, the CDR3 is TGCGCCAGCAGCCAAGAGTTGTCCTACGAGCAGTACGTC.

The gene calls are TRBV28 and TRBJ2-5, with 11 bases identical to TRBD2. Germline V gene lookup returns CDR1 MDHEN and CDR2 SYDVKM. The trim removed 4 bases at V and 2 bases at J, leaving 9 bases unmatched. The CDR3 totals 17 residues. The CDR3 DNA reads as TGTGCCAGCAGTTCACCGGGACTAGCGGCTTTTCAAGAGACCCAGTACTTC. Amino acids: CASSSPGLAAFQETQYF.

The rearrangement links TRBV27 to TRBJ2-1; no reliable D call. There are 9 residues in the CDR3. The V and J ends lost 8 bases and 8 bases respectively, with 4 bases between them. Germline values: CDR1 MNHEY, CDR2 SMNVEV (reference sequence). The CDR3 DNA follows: TGTGCCAGCCGGTATGAGCAGTTCTTC. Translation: CASRYEQFF.

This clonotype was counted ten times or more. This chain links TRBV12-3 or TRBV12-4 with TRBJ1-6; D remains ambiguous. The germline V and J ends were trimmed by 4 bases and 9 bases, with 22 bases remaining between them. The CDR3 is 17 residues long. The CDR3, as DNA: TGTGCCAGCAGTTCATCTAAGGACCTTCTAGGCGTTTCACCCCTCCACTTT. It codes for CASSSSKDLLGVSPLHF.

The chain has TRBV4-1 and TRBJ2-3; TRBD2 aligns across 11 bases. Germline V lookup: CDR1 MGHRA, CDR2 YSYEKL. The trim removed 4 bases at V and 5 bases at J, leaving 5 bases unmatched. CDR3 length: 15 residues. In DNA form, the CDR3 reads TGCGCCAGCAGCCCGGACGGGACTAGCGGAGATACGCAGTATTTT. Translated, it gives CASSPDGTSGDTQYF.

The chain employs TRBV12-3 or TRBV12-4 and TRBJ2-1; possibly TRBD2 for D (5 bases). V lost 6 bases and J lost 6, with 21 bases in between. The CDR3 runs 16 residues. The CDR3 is CASSFLYPSKSNEQFF. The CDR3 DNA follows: TGTGCCAGCAGCTTCCTTTATCCTAGCAAGTCCAATGAGCAGTTCTTC.

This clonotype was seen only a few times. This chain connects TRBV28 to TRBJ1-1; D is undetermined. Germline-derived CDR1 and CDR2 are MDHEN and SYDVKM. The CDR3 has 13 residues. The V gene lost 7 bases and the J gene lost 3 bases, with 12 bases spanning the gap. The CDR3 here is CASTPPADTEAFF. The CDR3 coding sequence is TGTGCCAGCACCCCTCCGGCGGACACTGAAGCTTTCTTT.

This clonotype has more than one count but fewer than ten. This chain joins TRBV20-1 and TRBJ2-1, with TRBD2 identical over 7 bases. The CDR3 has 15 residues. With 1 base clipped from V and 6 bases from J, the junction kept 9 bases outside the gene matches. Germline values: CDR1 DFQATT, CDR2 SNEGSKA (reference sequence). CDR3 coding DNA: TGCAGTGCTAGAGGGGACTACCACGGGGGCAATGAGCAGTTCTTC. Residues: CSARGDYHGGNEQFF.

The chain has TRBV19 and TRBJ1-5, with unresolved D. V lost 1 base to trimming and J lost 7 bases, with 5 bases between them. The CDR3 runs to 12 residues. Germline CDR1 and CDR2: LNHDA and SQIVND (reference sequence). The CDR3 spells CASSIVGQPQHF. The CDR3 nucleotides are TGTGCCAGTAGTATAGTAGGACAGCCCCAGCATTTT. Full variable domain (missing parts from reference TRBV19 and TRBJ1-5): DGGITQSPKYLFRKEGQNVTLSCEQNLNHDAMYWYRQDPGQGLRLIYYSQIVNDFQKGDIAEGYSVSREKKESFPLTVTSAQKNPTAFYLCASSIVGQPQHFGDGTRLSIL.

The CDR3 loop reads CASEQGKGELFF. CDR3 in DNA: TGTGCCAGTGAGCAAGGGAAGGGGGAGCTGTTTTTT. The J gene is TRBJ2-2, the V gene TRBV2; D is uncertain. Trimming shortened V by 9 bases and J by 8 bases, and 13 bases separated the two germline ends. Germline V gene lookup returns CDR1 SNHLY and CDR2 FYNNEI. The CDR3 length is 12 residues.

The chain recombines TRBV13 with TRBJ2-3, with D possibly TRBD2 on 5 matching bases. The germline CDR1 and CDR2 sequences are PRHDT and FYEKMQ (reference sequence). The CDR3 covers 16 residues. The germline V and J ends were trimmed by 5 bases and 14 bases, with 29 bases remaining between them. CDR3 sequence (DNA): TGTGCCAGCAGCCTATCATCGTACGGGATACTTGAGGCGCGGTATTTT. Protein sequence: CASSLSSYGILEARYF.